This T cell receptor (beta chain) was observed in a study of blood T cells in healthy people across ages. General observations from the study: Naive CD4+ cells and diversity were both higher in long-lived donors than in aged donors. A roughly linear age-dependent decrease characterized TCR beta diversity per million T cells.

Germline values: CDR1 SGHTA, CDR2 FQGTGA. V shed 0 bases, J shed 5 bases, and the junction held 4 bases outside the gene matches. The CDR3 totals 15 residues. Alongside a J-beta primer mix, a sample-barcoded 5' primer served in a second PCR lasting about 7 to 11 cycles. With 12 random nucleotides, a template-switch adaptor tagged each individual cDNA molecule. TCRdb called the 5' RACE reads again in MiXCR, with one record for every CDR3 protein. The sample holds 600,000 to 1,000,000 distinct CDR3 sequences, more than 45% seen once. For this clonotype: Its target is not known.

The receptor was isolated from a man aged 25-45 years in good health. V and J are TRBV7-3 and TRBJ2-7, with 10 positions matching TRBD2. Sequencing input: blood. The CDR3 nucleotides are TGTGCCAGCAGCTTAACATCTAGCGGGAGCCACGAGCAGTACTTC. As protein: CASSLTSSGSHEQYF.